Included here is one T cell receptor beta chain sequence, with context. This specimen comes from a study of blood T cell repertoires in COVID-19. Germline V gives CDR1 SGHRS, CDR2 YFSETQ. The length of the CDR3 is 14 residues. V was trimmed by 0 bases and J by 10 bases, leaving 11 bases between them. The data were produced by immunoSEQ multiplex PCR, yet TCRdb's version contains in-frame clones alone and is incomplete. The sample has under 200,000 clones, 65% to 85% seen once. The chain uses TRBV5-1 and TRBJ1-6; unclear D gene. The material sequenced was PBMCs or T cells enriched from blood (not recorded which). The receptor comes from a woman aged 35 to 49 with acute COVID-19. CDR3 coding DNA: TGCGCCAGCAGCTTGGGAGTATCGGGATCACCCCTCCACTTT. It codes for CASSLGVSGSPLHF.